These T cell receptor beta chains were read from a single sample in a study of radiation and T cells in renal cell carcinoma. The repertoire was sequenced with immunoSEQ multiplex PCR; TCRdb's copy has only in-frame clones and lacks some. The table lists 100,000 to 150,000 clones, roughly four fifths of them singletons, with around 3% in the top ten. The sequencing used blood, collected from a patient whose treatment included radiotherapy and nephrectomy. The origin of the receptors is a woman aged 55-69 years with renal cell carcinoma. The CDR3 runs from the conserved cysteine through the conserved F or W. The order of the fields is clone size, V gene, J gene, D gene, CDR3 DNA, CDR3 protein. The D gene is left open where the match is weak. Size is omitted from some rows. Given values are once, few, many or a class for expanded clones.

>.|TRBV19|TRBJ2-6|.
TGTGCCAGTAGTTTGACTTCAGCCTCTGGGGCCAACGTCCTGACTTTC
CASSLTSASGANVLTF
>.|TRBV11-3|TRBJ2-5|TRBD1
TGTGCCAGCAGCCATGGACAGGGGAGAGGTCAAGAGACCCAGTACTTC
CASSHGQGRGQETQYF
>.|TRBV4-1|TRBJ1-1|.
TGCGCCAGCAGCCAAGCAGAGGGAGGGAACACTGAAGCTTTCTTT
CASSQAEGGNTEAFF
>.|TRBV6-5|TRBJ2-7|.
TGTGCCAGTTACACTAGCTCCTACGAGCAGTACTTC
CASYTSSYEQYF
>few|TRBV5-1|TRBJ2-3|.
TGCGCCAGCAGTCGACTGACAGATACGCAGTATTTT
CASSRLTDTQYF
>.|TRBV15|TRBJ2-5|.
TGTGCCACCAGCAGAGATCTAGGCGGGCGGGAGACCCAGTACTTC
CATSRDLGGRETQYF
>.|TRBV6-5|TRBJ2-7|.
TGTGCCAGCAGTTACTCGCCCAGGGGCTACGAGCAGTACTTC
CASSYSPRGYEQYF
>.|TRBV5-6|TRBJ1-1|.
TGTGCCAGCACCGTCCCGGGCCTTCCGACGAACACTGAAGCTTTCTTT
CASTVPGLPTNTEAFF
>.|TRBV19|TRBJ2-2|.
TGTGCCAGTAAATCGACGACCTACACCGGGGAGCTGTTTTTT
CASKSTTYTGELFF
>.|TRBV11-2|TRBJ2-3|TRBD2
TGTGCCAGCAGCGAGCGGGGGGGCCGGACAGATACGCAGTATTTT
CASSERGGRTDTQYF
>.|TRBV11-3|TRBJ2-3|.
TGTGCCAGCAGCTTCGGGCGAATCACAGATACGCAGTATTTT
CASSFGRITDTQYF
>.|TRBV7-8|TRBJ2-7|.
TGTGCCAGCAGCTTACTCCTCGTGGGCGACGAGCAGTACTTC
CASSLLLVGDEQYF
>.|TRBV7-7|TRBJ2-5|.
TGTGCTAGCAGCTTTGGACACCATCAGGAGACCCAGTACTTC
CASSFGHHQETQYF
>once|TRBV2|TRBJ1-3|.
TGTGCCAGGGGGGAGATCTCCTCTGGAAACACCATATATTTT
CARGEISSGNTIYF
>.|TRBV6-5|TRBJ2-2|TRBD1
TGTGCCAGCAAAGGACAGGGTGCCACCGGGGAGCTGTTTTTT
CASKGQGATGELFF
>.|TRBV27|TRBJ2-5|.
TGTGCCAGCAGTTTGGGGACCAGGACAGCCTCGCAGACCCAGTACTTC
CASSLGTRTASQTQYF
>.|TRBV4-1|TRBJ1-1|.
TGCGCCAGCAGCCAGTCACGGGATTCCTTCACTGAAGCTTTCTTT
CASSQSRDSFTEAFF
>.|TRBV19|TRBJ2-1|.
TGTGCCAGTCGGGGGCAGTCCTCCTACAATGAGCAGTTCTTC
CASRGQSSYNEQFF
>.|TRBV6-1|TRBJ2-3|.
TGTGCCAGCAGTTCCATGGATACGCAGTATTTT
CASSSMDTQYF
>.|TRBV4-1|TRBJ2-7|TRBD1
TGCGCCAGCAGCCTCAGACAGGGGGCTAACGAGCAGTACTTC
CASSLRQGANEQYF
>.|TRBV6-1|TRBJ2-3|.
TGTGCCAGCAGTGAATGGGTTGGGCGGGGATCAGATACGCAGTATTTT
CASSEWVGRGSDTQYF
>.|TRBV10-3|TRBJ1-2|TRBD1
TGTGCCATCAGTCCCAACGCCGGGACAGACTATGGCTACACCTTC
CAISPNAGTDYGYTF
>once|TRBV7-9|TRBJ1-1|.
TGTGCCAGCACCTCACAATCACGCCCACCCCGGAGGGACACTGAAGCTTTCTTT
CASTSQSRPPRRDTEAFF
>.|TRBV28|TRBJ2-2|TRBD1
TGTGCCAGCAGGGGACAGATTAACACCGGGGAGCTGTTTTTT
CASRGQINTGELFF
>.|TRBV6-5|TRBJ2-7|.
TGTGCCAGCAGCCGGGACTGGATGTTCTACGAGCAGTACTTC
CASSRDWMFYEQYF
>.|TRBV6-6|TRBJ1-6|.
TGTGCCAGCACCGCTAGTCGGGGGGCTGGGTCACCCCTCCACTTT
CASTASRGAGSPLHF
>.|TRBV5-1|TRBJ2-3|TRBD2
TGCGCCAGCAGCGCCCTAGCGGGGGGGCAGGGAGATACGCAGTATTTT
CASSALAGGQGDTQYF
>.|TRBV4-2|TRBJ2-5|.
TGTGCCAGCAGCCAAGCCCTCAGTGGGGGCGGGGAGACCCAGTACTTC
CASSQALSGGGETQYF
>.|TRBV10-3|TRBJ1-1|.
TGTGCCATCGGTTTAGGACTGGATACTGAAGCTTTCTTT
CAIGLGLDTEAFF
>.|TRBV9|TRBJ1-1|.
TGTGCCAGCAGCGCGCTGACAGTGAACACTGAAGCTTTCTTT
CASSALTVNTEAFF
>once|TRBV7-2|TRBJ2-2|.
TGTGCCAGCAGCTTAGTGACAGTCGGGGCCGGGGAGCTGTTTTTT
CASSLVTVGAGELFF
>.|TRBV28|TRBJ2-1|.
TGTGCCAGCAGTTTGGCGGGGGCAAGTGAGCAGTTCTTC
CASSLAGASEQFF
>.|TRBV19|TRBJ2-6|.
TGTGCCAGTAGTATCCAAGGCACCGCGCCTGGGGCCAACGTCCTGACTTTC
CASSIQGTAPGANVLTF
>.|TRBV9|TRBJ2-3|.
TGTGCCAGCAGCGTGGGGTGGTTACCAGATACGCAGTATTTT
CASSVGWLPDTQYF
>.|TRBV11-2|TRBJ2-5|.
TGTGCCAGCAGTCGCTCAACTTTAGAGACCCAGTACTTC
CASSRSTLETQYF
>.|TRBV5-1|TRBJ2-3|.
TGCGCCAGCAGCAGGTCCACAGATACGCAGTATTTT
CASSRSTDTQYF
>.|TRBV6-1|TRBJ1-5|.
TGTGCCAGCAGTGAATTGAACAGGAGCAATCAGCCCCAGCATTTT
CASSELNRSNQPQHF
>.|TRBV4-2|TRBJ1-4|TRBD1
TGTGCCAGCAGCCGGGACAGGGGTCATGAAAAACTGTTTTTT
CASSRDRGHEKLFF
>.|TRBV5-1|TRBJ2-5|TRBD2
TGCGCCAGCAGCTTGGAGGGGAGGGTGCGCTCGGAGACCCAGTACTTC
CASSLEGRVRSETQYF
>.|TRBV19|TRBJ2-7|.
TGTGCCAGTAGTATGGGCCGAGCCTACGAGCAGTACTTC
CASSMGRAYEQYF
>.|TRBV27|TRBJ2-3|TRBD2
TGTGCCAGCAGTTTACTAGCGGGGGGCCTTAGCACAGATACGCAGTATTTT
CASSLLAGGLSTDTQYF
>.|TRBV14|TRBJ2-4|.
TGTGCCAGCAGCCAAGAGCGTATGGGGAACATTCAGTACTTC
CASSQERMGNIQYF
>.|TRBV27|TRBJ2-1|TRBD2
TGTGCCAGCAGTTTCCGGGGGGAGTACAATGAGCAGTTCTTC
CASSFRGEYNEQFF
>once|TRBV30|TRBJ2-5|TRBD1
TGTGCCTGGAGTGGGGGGACAGGGAGGGGACAAGAGACCCAGTACTTC
CAWSGGTGRGQETQYF
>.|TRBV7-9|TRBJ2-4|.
TGTGCCAGCAGCTTAGTCTCGAACATTCAGTACTTC
CASSLVSNIQYF
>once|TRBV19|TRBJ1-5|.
TGTGCCACTCAGGGGTGGGATCAGCCCCAGCATTTT
CATQGWDQPQHF
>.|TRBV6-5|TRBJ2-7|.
TGTGCCAGCACCGGCTACCGCTTGGAGCAGTACTTC
CASTGYRLEQYF
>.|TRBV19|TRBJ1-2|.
TGTGCCAGCGCGCCGCAACAGGAAAGTTATGGCTACACCTTC
CASAPQQESYGYTF
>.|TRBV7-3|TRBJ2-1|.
TGTGCCAGCAGCTTCGGGCCCGGGGCCCATGAGCAGTTCTTC
CASSFGPGAHEQFF
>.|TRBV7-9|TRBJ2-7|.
TGTGCCAGCAGCTTAGAAAGGGGCGAGCAGTACTTC
CASSLERGEQYF
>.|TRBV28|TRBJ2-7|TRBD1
TGTGCCAGCACCCCCGGGACAGGGTTCCCCAACGAGCAGTACTTC
CASTPGTGFPNEQYF
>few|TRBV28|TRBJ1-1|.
TGTGCCAGCAGTTTGCGTTATGAAGCTTTCTTT
CASSLRYEAFF
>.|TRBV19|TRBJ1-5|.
TGTGCCGGGGGCGGGAATCAGCCCCAGCATTTT
CAGGGNQPQHF
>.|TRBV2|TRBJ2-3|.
TGTGCCGGACGAGCGGGCTCCGGCGCCAATACGCAGTATTTT
CAGRAGSGANTQYF